This TCR beta chain was obtained from a study of PD-L1 blockade in urothelial cancer. The V and J ends lost 4 bases and 4 bases respectively, with 11 bases between them. CDR3 length: 13 residues. Germline V gives CDR1 SGHNT, CDR2 YYREEE (reference sequence). Generated by immunoSEQ multiplex PCR, the TCRdb table keeps only in-frame clones and is missing some. The profile covers around 87,000 clones, with 70% to 90% appearing a single time and roughly 8% taken by the ten largest. Stated time point: peripheral blood 6 weeks after treatment start. Patients were diagnosed with urothelial carcinoma, either locally advanced or metastatic. Every patient provided from 1 to 8 samples, collected pretreatment and on-treatment.

The chain couples TRBV5-4 to TRBJ1-2, with TRBD1 as a possible D gene (5 bases). Material: PBMCs, obtained around atezolizumab (anti-PD-L1) treatment. This TCR came from an older man with urothelial cancer. The CDR3 coding sequence is TGTGCCAGCAGCACAACAGGTGCCTATGGCTACACCTTC. It encodes CASSTTGAYGYTF.